This T cell receptor beta chain was sequenced during a study of OX40 agonist ivuxolimab in advanced cancers. Study context: Dose-escalation patients suffered from hepatocellular carcinoma, melanoma, renal cell or head and neck cancer. Overall study findings and caveats: Clonal expansion in partial responders at 0.1-3.0 mg/kg ranked among the lowest. The CD4+ and CD8+ T cells in the blood had expanded clonally by week 6 at 0.1 to 3.0 mg/kg.

Patients who had autoimmune disease history or got systemic immunosuppression were left out. This CDR3 comprises 14 residues. CDR1 is LNHDA, CDR2 SQIVND, per germline (reference sequence). V was pared by 1 base and J by 9 bases, with 13 bases between. In regard to this clone: Its target is not known.

Some clones are missing from TCRdb's copy, which holds only in-frame ones; the method was immunoSEQ multiplex PCR. The data contain about 49,000 clones, 81% of them seen just once; the ten biggest clones take up about 5.8%. The sequencing used CD4+ or CD8+ T cells sorted from blood, collected in a trial of the OX40 agonist ivuxolimab. The chain couples TRBV19 to TRBJ2-1; D unclear. This sequence was found in an adult with an advanced solid tumor such as melanoma, head and neck, liver or kidney cancer. CDR3 sequence: CASSIADLGSEQFF. The DNA of the CDR3 is TGTGCCAGTAGTATAGCTGACTTAGGTTCTGAGCAGTTCTTC.